The 4 T cell receptor beta chains presented below share a single source sample, sequenced in a study of blood T cells in healthy people across ages. For the second PCR, which ran for roughly 7 to 11 cycles, a sample-barcoded 5' primer and a J-beta primer mix were used. TCRdb re-derived calls from the 5' RACE reads in MiXCR, one entry per CDR3 protein. The profile shows 1.2 million to 1.5 million distinct CDR3 sequences, around 42% of them singletons. Specimen: blood. The receptors were gathered from a woman in her late teens or twenties in good health.

This clonotype was detected a few times. The chain employs TRBV4-2 and TRBJ2-1; D is perhaps TRBD2 (5 bases). This CDR3 contains 13 residues. Trimming cost V 0 bases and J 11 bases, with 11 bases left between them. Per germline, CDR1 LGHNA and CDR2 YNFKEQ. DNA for the CDR3: TGTGCCAGCAGCCAAGAAGAAAGCGGACAGCAGTTCTTC. This translates into CASSQEESGQQFF.

This clonotype was seen repeatedly, ten times or more. The chain couples TRBV12-3 or TRBV12-4 to TRBJ2-7; perhaps TRBD2 as D (5 bases). CDR3 size: 13 residues. V lost 3 bases, J lost 7 bases, and 13 bases lay in between. The CDR3 sequence: CASSFLEVGEQYF. The CDR3 DNA is TGTGCCAGCAGTTTCTTGGAGGTTGGGGAGCAGTACTTC.

The chain carries TRBV20-1 and TRBJ1-1; D is unclear. This CDR3 contains 11 residues. Looked up from germline, CDR1 is DFQATT and CDR2 is SNEGSKA (reference sequence). Trimming took 7 bases from V and 7 from J, leaving 13 bases between them. The DNA of the CDR3 is TGCAGTGTCCAAGAGTTGGATGAAGCTTTCTTT. As protein: CSVQELDEAFF.

This clonotype was picked up a small number of times. This chain links TRBV4-1 with TRBJ1-5; D call uncertain. The CDR3 is 14 amino acids. V gave up 1 base and J gave up 4 bases, with 8 bases separating them. Germline V gives CDR1 MGHRA, CDR2 YSYEKL. The CDR3 region is CASSQGSLNQPQHF. The CDR3 nucleotides read TGCGCCAGCAGCCAAGGCAGCCTGAATCAGCCCCAGCATTTT.